This entry features one T cell receptor (beta chain) sequence. Its specificity is unknown. These data come from a study of cytomegalovirus exposure and HLA in healthy donors. Study-level points and caveats: CMV antigen specificity was confirmed in vitro for three CMV-associated chains.

The CDR3 covers 15 residues. V gave up 3 bases and J gave up 7 bases; unmatched junction bases: 10. Germline lookup yields CDR1 SNHLY and CDR2 FYNNEI. The PCR had 60 Vbeta and 13 Jbeta primers. Produced via immunoSEQ multiplex PCR; TCRdb's table is partial and in-frame only. The sample contains roughly 100,000 clones, approximately 71% of which appear only once. This TCR came from a male donor in good health and CMV-seropositive. V is TRBV2 and J is TRBJ2-3; 7 positions agree with TRBD1. The specimen was PBMCs. Here the CDR3 reads CASSEGIRGPNTQYF. In DNA form, the CDR3 reads TGTGCCAGCAGTGAGGGTATTAGGGGGCCGAATACGCAGTATTTT.